The sequence of this TCR beta chain was determined in a study of blood T cells in healthy people across ages. Study-level findings and limits: Diversity of TCR beta per million T cells declined in a roughly linear way with age. Nothing was known about donor CMV status, and this possibly confounded expanded clonotype changes. Among long-lived donors, naive CD4+ cells were more numerous and diversity higher than in aged donors.

This clonotype was seen a handful of times. The antigen remains unidentified. With a J-beta primer mix and a sample-barcoded 5' primer, a second PCR ran about 7 to 12 cycles. A single record per CDR3 protein comes from TCRdb applying MiXCR to the 5' RACE reads. The table lists about 720,000 distinct CDR3 sequences, approximately 21% of them singletons. This CDR3 region has 16 residues. Unmatched junction bases numbered 5, after V lost 3 bases and J lost 7 bases. CDR1 and CDR2 (germline): SGHTA, FQGNSA. The sample providers were healthy Caucasian people from Russia, aged about 6 to 100. This TCR was sampled from a man aged 70 or older in good health. The chain is built from TRBV7-2 and TRBJ2-1; 14 nucleotides agree with TRBD2. The sequenced sample was blood. In nucleotides, the CDR3 is TGTGCCAGCAGCTTCCCGGGACTAGCGGGAGTAAATGAGCAGTTCTTC. Translating gives CASSFPGLAGVNEQFF. Filled out from reference TRBV7-2 and TRBJ2-1, the complete variable domain reads GAGVSQSPSNKVTEKGKDVELRCDPISGHTALYWYRQSLGQGLEFLIYFQGNSAPDKSGLPSDRFSAERTGGSVSTLTIQRTQQEDSAVYLCASSFPGLAGVNEQFFGPGTRLTVL.